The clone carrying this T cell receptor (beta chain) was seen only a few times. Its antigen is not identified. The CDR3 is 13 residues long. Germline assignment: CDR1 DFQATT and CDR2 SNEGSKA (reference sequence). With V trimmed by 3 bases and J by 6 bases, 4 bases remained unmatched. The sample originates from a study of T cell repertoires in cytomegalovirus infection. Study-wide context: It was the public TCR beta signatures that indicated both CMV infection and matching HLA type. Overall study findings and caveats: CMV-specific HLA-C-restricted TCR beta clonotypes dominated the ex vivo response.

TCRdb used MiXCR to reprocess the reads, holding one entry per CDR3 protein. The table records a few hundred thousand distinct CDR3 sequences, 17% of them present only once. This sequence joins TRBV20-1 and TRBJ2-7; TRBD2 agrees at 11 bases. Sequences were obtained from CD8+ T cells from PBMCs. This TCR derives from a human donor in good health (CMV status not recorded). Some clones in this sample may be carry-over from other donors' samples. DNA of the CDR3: TGCAGTGCTAGCCAACTAGCGGGGGCCGAGCAGTACTTC. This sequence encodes CSASQLAGAEQYF.